One and the same sample provided the 23 T cell receptor beta chains below, sequenced in a study of post-analysis software for immune sequencing data. Whole-study findings and limits: The five TRBV segments detected at higher frequency in patients than in controls included TRBV5-6, TRBV5-1 and TRBV20-1.

These receptors' antigens are unknown. The library was made from cDNA and included unique molecular identifiers. TCRdb analysed the PCR reads with MiXCR anew, one entry per CDR3 protein. The profile shows hundreds of thousands of distinct CDR3 sequences, 25% to 30% of them singletons. Sample: blood. The source of these receptors is a girl between 5 and 17 years old with multiple sclerosis.

This clonotype has only one observation. This chain uses TRBV24-1 with TRBJ2-1; 8 nucleotides align to TRBD1. Germline CDR1 and CDR2: KGHDR and SFDVKD. This CDR3 comprises 17 residues. Germline trimming cut 3 bases from V and 0 bases from J; bases unmatched to any gene: 6. The CDR3 loop is CATSDGTGRFSYNEQFF. DNA for the CDR3: TGTGCCACCAGTGATGGGACAGGACGGTTCTCCTACAATGAGCAGTTCTTC.

The rearrangement joins TRBV7-2 to TRBJ1-4, with D maybe TRBD1 (6 bases). The length of the CDR3 is 15 residues. Trimming cost V 2 bases and J 5 bases, with 12 bases left between them. In germline, CDR1 is SGHTA, CDR2 FQGNSA. The CDR3 spells CASSLILQGNEKLFF. CDR3 bases: TGTGCCAGCAGCTTAATTCTGCAGGGGAATGAAAAACTGTTTTTT. Full variable domain (remainder filled in from reference TRBV7-2 and TRBJ1-4): GAGVSQSPSNKVTEKGKDVELRCDPISGHTALYWYRQSLGQGLEFLIYFQGNSAPDKSGLPSDRFSAERTGGSVSTLTIQRTQQEDSAVYLCASSLILQGNEKLFFGSGTQLSVL.

This clonotype was seen only a few times. The chain is built from TRBV12-3 or TRBV12-4 and TRBJ2-3; D is perhaps TRBD2 (5 bases). Between the trimmed V and J ends, which lost 2 bases and 6 bases, there was a span of 15 bases. This CDR3 contains 15 residues. CDR3 sequence reads: CASSLKRRISDTQYF. The DNA for the CDR3 is TGTGCCAGCAGTTTAAAAAGGAGGATATCGGATACGCAGTATTTT.

The V gene is TRBV7-9, the J gene TRBJ1-1; D gene ambiguous. The germline gives CDR1 SEHNR, CDR2 FQNEAQ (reference sequence). CDR3 length equals 15 residues. Trimming took 0 bases from V and 1 from J, leaving 9 bases between them. DNA of the CDR3: TGTGCCAGCAGCTTAGCGAGGACTGCGAACACTGAAGCTTTCTTT. Translating gives CASSLARTANTEAFF. The variable domain in full, completed from reference TRBV7-9 and TRBJ1-1, reads DTGVSQNPRHKITKRGQNVTFRCDPISEHNRLYWYRQTLGQGPEFLTYFQNEAQLEKSRLLSDRFSAERPKGSFSTLEIQRTEQGDSAMYLCASSLARTANTEAFFGQGTRLTVV.

The rearrangement uses TRBV2 and TRBJ1-5, with 7 bases identical to TRBD1. The J segment lost 4 bases and the V segment lost 11 bases, leaving 11 bases of the junction unmatched. Germline CDR1 and CDR2: SNHLY and FYNNEI. CDR3 length equals 14 residues. The CDR3 coding sequence is TGTGCCGGCGAGCGGGACAGAAGAAATCAGCCCCAGCATTTT. Translated, it gives CAGERDRRNQPQHF.

This clonotype has just a few counts. The rearrangement uses TRBV29-1 and TRBJ2-5; 7 bases agree with TRBD1. CDR3 length equals 11 residues. J was trimmed by 11 bases and V by 7 bases; bases with no gene match: 10. Per the germline V gene, CDR1 is SQVTM and CDR2 is ANQGSEA. This CDR3 is CSGGTELEQYF. In DNA form, the CDR3 reads TGCAGCGGGGGGACAGAACTGGAGCAGTACTTC.

The CDR3 nucleotides are TGCGCCAGCAGCTTGGCCTTAACCAGCGGGAGGGGCTACGAGCAGTACTTC. Residues: CASSLALTSGRGYEQYF. J is TRBJ2-7 and V is TRBV5-1; the match to TRBD2 covers 10 bases. The CDR3 has 17 amino acids. With V trimmed by 0 bases and J by 3 bases, 9 bases remained unmatched. CDR1 SGHRS and CDR2 YFSETQ come from the germline V gene.

The chain joins TRBV20-1 to TRBJ2-1, with 12 bases lining up with TRBD2. Trimming took 6 bases from V and 7 from J; bases not matched to a gene: 7. This CDR3 spans 14 amino acids. Germline V gives CDR1 DFQATT, CDR2 SNEGSKA (reference sequence). DNA of the CDR3: TGCAGTGCCAAGCTAGCGGGAGGGAGTAATGAGCAGTTCTTC. The encoded protein is CSAKLAGGSNEQFF.

This chain links TRBV20-1 with TRBJ1-6; a weak D match, TRBD1 (5 bases). Trimming took off 5 bases at V and 4 bases at J, with 12 bases between the two ends. This CDR3 region has 14 residues. CDR1 DFQATT and CDR2 SNEGSKA come from the germline V gene (reference sequence). In DNA, the CDR3 is TGCAGTGCTCAGGAGACAGTTTATAATTCACCCCTCCACTTT. Protein: CSAQETVYNSPLHF.

This chain connects TRBV20-1 to TRBJ2-5, with 9 bases lining up with TRBD2. V gave up 3 bases and J gave up 2 bases; unmatched junction bases: 13. Germline V lookup: CDR1 DFQATT, CDR2 SNEGSKA (reference sequence). This CDR3 region has 17 residues. This CDR3 is CSARLRRGGLGQETQYF. As DNA, the CDR3 is TGCAGTGCTAGGCTTCGGCGGGGGGGCCTTGGGCAAGAGACCCAGTACTTC.

This chain joins TRBV12-3 or TRBV12-4 and TRBJ2-4; D might be TRBD2 (6 bases). Judging by the DNA end, TRBJ2-7 fits better; the J call may be wrong. The CDR3 is 13 amino acids. The CDR3 loop reads CASSLRAGSEQYF. CDR3 bases: TGTGCCAGCAGTTTAAGGGCGGGGAGCGAGCAGTACTTC.

The chain links TRBV5-1 to TRBJ2-1; perhaps TRBD2 as D (5 bases). The DNA end is a closer match to TRBJ2-7, so the J assignment may be wrong. The CDR3 has 13 residues. The germline gives CDR1 SGHRS, CDR2 YFSETQ. The CDR3 spells CASFARGYNEQYF. The CDR3 DNA reads as TGCGCCAGCTTCGCCCGGGGATACAATGAGCAGTACTTC.

As DNA, the CDR3 is TGCAGCGTTGACCGGGGGGTGAACGGAGCAGATACGCAGTATTTT. Residues: CSVDRGVNGADTQYF. The chain has TRBV29-1 and TRBJ2-3, with 7 bases identical to TRBD2. J lost 4 bases, V lost 3 bases, and 10 bases had no gene match. The germline CDR1 and CDR2 sequences are SQVTM and ANQGSEA. The CDR3 runs 15 residues.

This clonotype was seen a few times. The chain joins TRBV20-1 to TRBJ2-6, with 8 nucleotides matching TRBD1. Germline V gives CDR1 DFQATT, CDR2 SNEGSKA (reference sequence). Trimming took 0 bases from V and 0 from J; bases not matched to a gene: 4. The CDR3 extends over 17 amino acids. The DNA of the CDR3 is TGCAGTGCTAGAGAGGCAGGGGGCGCCTCTGGGGCCAACGTCCTGACTTTC. Encoded protein: CSAREAGGASGANVLTF.

The table lists this clonotype with a few counts. CDR3 nucleotides: TGCAGTGCTAGACCCCTAAGGGACGGCCAAGAGACCCAGTACTTC. Its protein product is CSARPLRDGQETQYF. The chain carries TRBV20-1 and TRBJ2-5, with D tentatively TRBD1 or TRBD2 (5 bases each). The germline V gene has CDR1 DFQATT and CDR2 SNEGSKA (reference sequence). The CDR3 is 15 residues long. V shed 2 bases and J shed 1 base, with 14 bases lying between them.

This clonotype was counted between two and nine times. The V call is TRBV5-1, the J call TRBJ2-6, with D possibly TRBD1 on 6 matching bases. Trimming removed 2 bases at V and 2 bases at J, with 14 bases between. The CDR3 is made up of 17 amino acids. Germline values: CDR1 SGHRS, CDR2 YFSETQ. DNA for the CDR3: TGCGCCAGCAGCTTACGTACAGGGAGAGCTGGGGCCAACGTCCTGACTTTC. Its protein is CASSLRTGRAGANVLTF.

The chain recombines TRBV10-3 with TRBJ1-5; D remains unclear. The CDR3 sequence is 15 residues long. The ends were cut back, 0 bases at V and 0 bases at J, with 6 bases in the middle. Germline assignment: CDR1 ENHRY and CDR2 SYGVKD. The chain's CDR3 is CAISESADSNQPQHF. As DNA, the CDR3 is TGTGCCATCAGTGAGTCGGCGGATAGCAATCAGCCCCAGCATTTT.

The chain combines TRBV12-3 or TRBV12-4 with TRBJ1-1; no firm D call. V was pared by 7 bases and J by 3 bases, with 12 bases between. CDR3 length equals 13 residues. The CDR3 protein is CASTLGSDTEAFF. The CDR3 DNA is TGTGCCAGCACCCTCGGAAGTGACACTGAAGCTTTCTTT.

This clonotype was detected a few times. This chain links TRBV5-1 with TRBJ1-1, with TRBD1 as a possible D gene (6 bases). CDR3 size: 14 residues. Germline-derived CDR1 and CDR2 are SGHRS and YFSETQ. V was pared by 4 bases and J by 3 bases, with 13 bases between. The CDR3 DNA reads as TGCGCCAGCAGCCCTACAGGGTCGGACACTGAAGCTTTCTTT. Translating gives CASSPTGSDTEAFF.

The V call is TRBV6-2 or TRBV6-3, the J call TRBJ2-7; D uncertain. The CDR3 spans 16 residues. Trimming cost V 0 bases and J 3 bases, with 15 bases left between them. Germline values: CDR1 MNHEY, CDR2 SVGEGT. CDR3 nucleotides: TGTGCCAGCAGTTACTCGCTTGACATCCTAGACTACGAGCAGTACTTC. Translating gives CASSYSLDILDYEQYF.

This clonotype appeared a few times. The gene calls are TRBV6-2 or TRBV6-3 and TRBJ1-5; no reliable D call. Trimming removed 6 bases at V and 4 bases at J, with 16 bases between. CDR3 length: 15 residues. Per the germline V gene, CDR1 is MNHEY and CDR2 is SVGEGT. CDR3 sequence: CASRSSVLRNQPQHF. In DNA, the CDR3 is TGTGCCAGCAGATCGAGCGTCTTGAGAAATCAGCCCCAGCATTTT.

In the case of this clonotype: It may be a read error: a sequence one base away is much more abundant. The genes are TRBV29-1 and TRBJ2-5, with D possibly TRBD1 on 6 matching bases. This CDR3 is built from 14 residues. V lost 1 base and J 5 bases, leaving 14 bases between the germline ends. Germline CDR1 SQVTM, CDR2 ANQGSEA. The CDR3: CSVEGVRGHETQYF. CDR3 coding DNA: TGCAGCGTTGAAGGAGTCAGGGGCCACGAGACCCAGTACTTC.

The rearrangement links TRBV28 to TRBJ1-5; D gene unclear. Trimming removed 4 bases at V and 8 bases at J, with 12 bases between. Germline V lookup: CDR1 MDHEN, CDR2 SYDVKM. The CDR3 has 13 residues. The CDR3 DNA is TGTGCCAGCAGTTCCTCAACGGGGAAGCCCCAGCATTTT. It encodes CASSSSTGKPQHF.